Reported below is one T cell receptor beta chain. These data come from a study of T cell changes during pregnancy in multiple sclerosis. Deletions cut 4 bases from V and 4 bases from J, with 5 bases between. Germline V gene lookup returns CDR1 LNHDA and CDR2 SQIVND (reference sequence). The CDR3 length is 11 residues. The repertoire was sequenced with immunoSEQ multiplex PCR; TCRdb's copy has only in-frame clones and lacks some. This repertoire shows tens of thousands of clones, over 85% found once; its top ten account for roughly 3.1%. Source: CD8+ T cells from peripheral blood mononuclear cells, taken in the second trimester of pregnancy. The chain uses TRBV19 and TRBJ2-7; no reliable D call. The sequence was collected from a female donor with multiple sclerosis, enrolled in a pregnancy study. This CDR3 reads CASSNHYEQYF. The CDR3 bases are TGTGCCAGTAGTAATCATTACGAGCAGTACTTC.